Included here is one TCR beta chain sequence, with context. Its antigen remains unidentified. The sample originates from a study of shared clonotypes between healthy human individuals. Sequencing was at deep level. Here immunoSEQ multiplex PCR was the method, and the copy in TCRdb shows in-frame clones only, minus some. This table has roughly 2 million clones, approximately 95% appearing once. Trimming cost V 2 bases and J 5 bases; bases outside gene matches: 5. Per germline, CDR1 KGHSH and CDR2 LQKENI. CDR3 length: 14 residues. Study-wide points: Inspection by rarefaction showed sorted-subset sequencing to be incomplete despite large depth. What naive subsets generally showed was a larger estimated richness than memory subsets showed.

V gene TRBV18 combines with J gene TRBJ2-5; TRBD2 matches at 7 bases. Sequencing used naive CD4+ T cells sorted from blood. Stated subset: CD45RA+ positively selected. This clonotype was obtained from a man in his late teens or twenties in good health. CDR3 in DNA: TGTGCCAGCTCACCAAAGGTCGGGGGGGAGACCCAGTACTTC. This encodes CASSPKVGGETQYF.